This TCR beta chain was observed in a study of blood T cell repertoires in COVID-19. The table lists this clone with a few counts. Data came from immunoSEQ multiplex PCR; TCRdb stores just in-frame clones and leaves some out. The sample includes about 49,000 clones, under 90% of them seen just once. Sequencing input: peripheral blood. The receptor comes from a woman of 80 years or more with COVID-19, enrolled during active disease.

The CDR3 DNA is TGTGCCAGCAGCTCAGGGTCCATGAACACTGAAGCTTTCTTT. This gives the protein CASSSGSMNTEAFF. The V and J genes are TRBV7-2 and TRBJ1-1, with D perhaps TRBD1 (5 bases). The CDR3 loop spans 14 amino acids. V gave up 4 bases and J gave up 0 bases, with 9 bases separating them. CDR1 and CDR2 from the germline V gene are SGHTA and FQGNSA.